This T cell receptor (beta chain) was obtained from a study of blood T cell repertoires in COVID-19. Across the whole study: From the United States, Italy and Spain came samples of acute and convalescent COVID-19. From T cells, B-cell-depleted T cells, or PBMCs came the material, which was cDNA or gDNA.

The data were produced by immunoSEQ multiplex PCR, yet TCRdb's version contains in-frame clones alone and is incomplete. The data show approximately 160,000 clones, roughly 90% seen once. As to this clone: A read error may account for a junction end that differs from germline.

The CDR3 consists of 13 residues. Per germline, CDR1 LNHNV and CDR2 YYDKDF (reference sequence). Sequenced: peripheral blood. V is TRBV15 and J is TRBJ1-3; D unresolved. The receptor was derived from a man in his sixties with active or convalescent COVID-19. CDR3 sequence reads: CATSRETGNTIYF. In DNA, the CDR3 is TGTGCCACCAGCAGAGAGACTGGCAACACCATATATTTT.